This T cell receptor (beta chain) was documented in a study of control samples from healthy donors and cancer patients (dated by TCRdb to the early 2020s). From the germline V gene (reference sequence), CDR1 is LNHNV and CDR2 is YYDKDF. The CDR3 covers 16 residues, taking in both the cysteine and the phenylalanine. Kept here is only the CDR3 DNA, which spans 48 bases and is read in frame from base 1. Trimming takes 5 bases off V and 2 bases off J; junction bases not matched to a gene: 10. As for this clone: Its antigen remains unidentified. No base qualities exist here, and no much larger clone lies one base off it.

The library was generated by the immunoSEQ multiplex PCR assay. TCRdb holds this immuneACCESS table with in-frame rearrangements only. Some clones are missing; in checked studies, unresolved V genes explain under half, and the rest has no known cause. This sample comprises 40,000 to 55,000 clones, under 95% of them detected only once. Together, the top ten hold over 20% of the sample. This TCR was recovered from a woman between 40 and 50 years old with head and neck cancer. Sequencing was carried out using PBMCs. The V and J segments used are TRBV15 and TRBJ2-7; a stretch of 9 junction bases matches TRBD1. The CDR3 corresponds to CATSSRTGATPYEQYF. The DNA reads TGTGCCACCAGCTCCAGGACAGGGGCAACTCCCTACGAGCAGTACTTC.